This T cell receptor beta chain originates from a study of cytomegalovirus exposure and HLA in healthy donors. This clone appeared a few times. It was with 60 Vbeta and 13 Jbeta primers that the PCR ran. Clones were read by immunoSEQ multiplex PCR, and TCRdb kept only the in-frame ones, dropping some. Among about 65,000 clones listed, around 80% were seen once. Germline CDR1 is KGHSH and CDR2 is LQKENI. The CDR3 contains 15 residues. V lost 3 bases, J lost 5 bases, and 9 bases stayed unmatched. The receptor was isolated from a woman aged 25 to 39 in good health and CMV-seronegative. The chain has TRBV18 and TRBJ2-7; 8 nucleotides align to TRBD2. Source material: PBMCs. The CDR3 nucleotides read TGTGCCAGCTCACCTGGCGGGGGGTCCTGGAACGAGCAGTACTTC. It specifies CASSPGGGSWNEQYF.